This TCR beta chain was recorded in a study of PD-L1 blockade in urothelial cancer. Study in general: The patients first took atezolizumab around 2014, receiving 1,200 mg intravenously every 3 weeks. Analyzed time points were 3 weeks (second dose) and 6 weeks after therapy began. Patients with male sex and bladder-origin urothelial cancer accounted for about 85% of the roughly 29 enrolled.

The assay was immunoSEQ multiplex PCR, and TCRdb's table has in-frame clones only and misses some. The table includes 30,000 to 40,000 clones, roughly 80% detected once. The time point: pretreatment peripheral blood. It was locally advanced or metastatic urothelial carcinoma that patients had. The germline V gene has CDR1 SGHRS and CDR2 YFSETQ. This CDR3 has 16 amino acids. The J segment lost 0 bases and the V segment lost 4 bases, leaving 5 bases of the junction unmatched. The material was PBMCs, obtained around atezolizumab (anti-PD-L1) treatment. The rearrangement links TRBV5-1 to TRBJ2-7; 12 bases match TRBD1. The receptor comes from a man aged 55 to 69 with urothelial cancer. In DNA form, the CDR3 reads TGCGCCAGCAGCGCGGGACAGGGGGCGTACTCCTACGAGCAGTACTTC. This gives the protein CASSAGQGAYSYEQYF. Variable domain in full (rest from reference TRBV5-1 and TRBJ2-7): KAGVTQTPRYLIKTRGQQVTLSCSPISGHRSVSWYQQTPGQGLQFLFEYFSETQRNKGNFPGRFSGRQFSNSRSEMNVSTLELGDSALYLCASSAGQGAYSYEQYFGPGTRLTVT.